One and the same sample provided the 15 T cell receptor beta chains below, sequenced in a study of blood T cell repertoires in COVID-19. This table comes from immunoSEQ multiplex PCR, and its TCRdb copy is limited to in-frame clones, with some not included. The repertoire consists of roughly 190,000 clones, with about four fifths occurring once and the leading ten covering about 11%. The sequenced material came from peripheral blood. The receptors were sampled from a woman in her thirties or forties with COVID-19, enrolled during active disease.

V and J are TRBV5-6 and TRBJ1-2; D might be TRBD1 (6 bases). The germline V gene has CDR1 SGHDT and CDR2 YYEEEE. This CDR3 spans 13 amino acids. V lost 4 bases to trimming and J lost 8 bases, with 15 bases between them. The chain's CDR3 is CASSHQGTSGYTF. The CDR3 DNA follows: TGTGCCAGCAGCCATCAGGGGACGAGCGGCTACACCTTC.

This chain joins TRBV29-1 and TRBJ1-1; D is ambiguous. The V gene lost 1 base and the J gene lost 14 bases, with 14 bases spanning the gap. The CDR3 extends over 11 amino acids. From germline, CDR1 is SQVTM and CDR2 ANQGSEA. CDR3 coding DNA: TGCAGCGTTGAAGGGCTTAGGAGCACCTTCTTT. Its translation: CSVEGLRSTFF.

The gene calls are TRBV7-2 and TRBJ1-2; D gene uncertain. The CDR3 contains 14 residues. CDR1 is SGHTA and CDR2 is FQGNSA in the germline V gene. The V end was cut by 3 bases, the J end by 4 bases, with 12 bases between. The CDR3, as DNA: TGTGCCAGCAGCTTGAGGGCTGCCACCTATGGCTACACCTTC. This sequence encodes CASSLRAATYGYTF.

The DNA of the CDR3 is TGTGCCAGCAGTTTATCGTCCTTCAGGGAGGCGGCCGGGGAGCTGTTTTTT. Translating it yields CASSLSSFREAAGELFF. The V gene is TRBV27, the J gene TRBJ2-2; D perhaps matches TRBD2 (6 bases). The CDR3 is 17 amino acids. V was trimmed by 0 bases and J by 6 bases, leaving 17 bases between them. The germline CDR1 and CDR2 sequences are MNHEY and SMNVEV (reference sequence).

This chain uses TRBV5-4 with TRBJ2-5; perhaps TRBD1 as D (6 bases). CDR3 length: 14 amino acids. The germline V gene has CDR1 SGHNT and CDR2 YYREEE (reference sequence). Trimming pared 2 bases from V and 7 bases from J, leaving 15 bases between. The CDR3 reads CASSLGGRMGTQYF. The CDR3 DNA reads TGTGCCAGCAGCTTAGGGGGAAGAATGGGGACCCAGTACTTC.

J is TRBJ1-1 and V is TRBV15, with TRBD1 identical over 7 bases. Looked up from germline, CDR1 is LNHNV and CDR2 is YYDKDF (reference sequence). CDR3 length: 15 residues. The J segment lost 5 bases and the V segment lost 3 bases, leaving 9 bases of the junction unmatched. As DNA, the CDR3 is TGTGCCACCAGCAGCCAGAAACAGGGGTGGACTGAAGCTTTCTTT. It encodes CATSSQKQGWTEAFF.

This clone was seen only a few times. The V call is TRBV5-1, the J call TRBJ2-2; D gene ambiguous. The CDR3 spans 14 residues. Germline V gives CDR1 SGHRS, CDR2 YFSETQ. V was trimmed by 6 bases and J by 0 bases, leaving 9 bases between them. The CDR3 DNA reads TGCGCCAGCAACGCCCAGGCGAACACCGGGGAGCTGTTTTTT. Its protein product is CASNAQANTGELFF.

The chain combines TRBV11-3 with TRBJ2-7, with D perhaps matching TRBD1 (6 bases). V was pared by 9 bases and J by 7 bases, with 13 bases between. The CDR3 sequence is 11 residues long. The germline V gene encodes CDR1 SGHNT and CDR2 YENEEA. The CDR3 region has the DNA TGTGCCAGTAAAACAGGGATGGAGCAGTACGTC. Amino acid sequence: CASKTGMEQYV.

The V call is TRBV4-2, the J call TRBJ2-5, with 8 positions matching TRBD2. The V gene's germline CDR1 is LGHNA and CDR2 YNFKEQ. The CDR3 is 14 residues long. V trimming: 3 bases; J trimming: 7 bases; junction bases outside the gene matches: 7. CDR3 in DNA: TGTGCCAGCAGCCAGGGTAGCGGGGAAGGGACCCAGTACTTC. Translated, it gives CASSQGSGEGTQYF.

In its sample, this clone was seen once. The chain is built from TRBV19 and TRBJ2-1, with 9 bases lining up with TRBD1. The CDR3 is made up of 14 amino acids. Germline CDR1 LNHDA, CDR2 SQIVND (reference sequence). Losses at the gene ends were 7 bases for V and 9 bases for J; bases not matched to a gene: 10. CDR3 region: CASMTGQGGGEQFF. The DNA for the CDR3 is TGTGCCAGTATGACGGGACAGGGCGGCGGTGAGCAGTTCTTC.

The J gene is TRBJ1-1, the V gene TRBV28; 9 bases fit TRBD1. J lost 3 bases, V lost 3 bases, and 11 bases had no gene match. This CDR3 contains 17 residues. Per germline, CDR1 MDHEN and CDR2 SYDVKM. The CDR3 is CASSLALGTGRDTEAFF. Written as DNA, the CDR3 is TGTGCCAGCAGTTTGGCTCTAGGGACAGGGAGGGACACTGAAGCTTTCTTT. Full variable domain (remainder filled in from reference TRBV28 and TRBJ1-1): DVKVTQSSRYLVKRTGEKVFLECVQDMDHENMFWYRQDPGLGLRLIYFSYDVKMKEKGDIPEGYSVSREKKERFSLILESASTNQTSMYLCASSLALGTGRDTEAFFGQGTRLTVV.

The rearrangement links TRBV19 to TRBJ2-1; D not certain. The CDR3 totals 16 residues. Germline CDR1 is LNHDA and CDR2 is SQIVND (reference sequence). Trimming removed 2 bases from V and 2 bases from J, with 13 bases in between. The CDR3 region has the DNA TGTGCCAGTAGTATATTTGGGTCGGCGGCCTACAATGAGCAGTTCTTC. It yields the protein CASSIFGSAAYNEQFF.

V usage is TRBV11-2 and J usage is TRBJ1-2, with D hard to call. CDR1 is SGHAT and CDR2 is FQNNGV in the germline V gene. The CDR3 extends over 12 amino acids. The germline V and J ends were trimmed by 1 base and 3 bases, with 3 bases remaining between them. The CDR3 protein is CASSLVDYGYTF. As DNA, the CDR3 is TGTGCCAGCAGCTTAGTCGACTATGGCTACACCTTC.

This clone was seen more than once but under ten times. The chain is built from TRBV18 and TRBJ1-1; D remains ambiguous. CDR1 is KGHSH, CDR2 LQKENI, per germline. With 3 bases removed from V and 4 bases from J, the gap between germline ends came to 15 bases. There are 15 residues in the CDR3. The chain's CDR3 is CASSPRLQGATEAFF. Written as DNA, the CDR3 is TGTGCCAGCTCACCTAGACTACAAGGTGCCACTGAAGCTTTCTTT.

V and J are TRBV19 and TRBJ1-5; D possibly corresponds to TRBD1 (5 bases). Looked up from germline, CDR1 is LNHDA and CDR2 is SQIVND (reference sequence). CDR3 length equals 14 residues. Between the trimmed V and J ends, which lost 4 bases and 5 bases, there was a span of 12 bases. The DNA of the CDR3 is TGTGCCAGTAGTACCACAGGAGCCTATCAGCCCCAGCATTTT. Its translation is CASSTTGAYQPQHF.